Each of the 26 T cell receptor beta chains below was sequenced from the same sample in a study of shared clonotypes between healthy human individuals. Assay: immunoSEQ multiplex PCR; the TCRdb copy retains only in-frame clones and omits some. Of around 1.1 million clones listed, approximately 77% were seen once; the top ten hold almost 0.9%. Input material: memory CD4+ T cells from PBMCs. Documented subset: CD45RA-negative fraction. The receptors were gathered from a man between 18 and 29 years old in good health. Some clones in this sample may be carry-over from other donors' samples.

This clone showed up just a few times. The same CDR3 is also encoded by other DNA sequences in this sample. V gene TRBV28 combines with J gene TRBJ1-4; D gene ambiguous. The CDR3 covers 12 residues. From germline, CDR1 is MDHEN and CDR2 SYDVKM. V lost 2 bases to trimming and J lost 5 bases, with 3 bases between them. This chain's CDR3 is CASSLRNEKLFF. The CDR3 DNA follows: TGTGCCAGCAGTTTACGGAATGAAAAACTGTTTTTT.

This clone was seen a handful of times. The CDR3 reads CASSLRPSSYEQYF. The CDR3 DNA sequence: TGTGCCAGCAGTTTAAGGCCGAGCTCCTACGAGCAGTACTTC. The chain couples TRBV28 to TRBJ2-7; D gene unclear. Trimming cost V 2 bases and J 0 bases, with 8 bases left between them. Germline V gene lookup returns CDR1 MDHEN and CDR2 SYDVKM. The CDR3 has 14 residues. Full variable domain (missing parts from reference TRBV28 and TRBJ2-7): DVKVTQSSRYLVKRTGEKVFLECVQDMDHENMFWYRQDPGLGLRLIYFSYDVKMKEKGDIPEGYSVSREKKERFSLILESASTNQTSMYLCASSLRPSSYEQYFGPGTRLTVT.

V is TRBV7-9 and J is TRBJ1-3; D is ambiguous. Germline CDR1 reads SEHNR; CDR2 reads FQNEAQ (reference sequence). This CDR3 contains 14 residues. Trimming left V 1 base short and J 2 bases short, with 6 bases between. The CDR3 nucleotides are TGTGCCAGCAGCTTAGGTTACCCTGGAAACACCATATATTTT. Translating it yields CASSLGYPGNTIYF. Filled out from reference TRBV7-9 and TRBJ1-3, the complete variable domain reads DTGVSQNPRHKITKRGQNVTFRCDPISEHNRLYWYRQTLGQGPEFLTYFQNEAQLEKSRLLSDRFSAERPKGSFSTLEIQRTEQGDSAMYLCASSLGYPGNTIYFGEGSWLTVV.

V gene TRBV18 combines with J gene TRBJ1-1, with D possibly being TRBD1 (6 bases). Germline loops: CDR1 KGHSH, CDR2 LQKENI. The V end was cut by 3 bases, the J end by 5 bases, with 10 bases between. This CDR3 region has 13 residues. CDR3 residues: CASSPRDITEAFF. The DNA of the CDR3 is TGTGCCAGCTCACCTCGGGACATTACTGAAGCTTTCTTT.

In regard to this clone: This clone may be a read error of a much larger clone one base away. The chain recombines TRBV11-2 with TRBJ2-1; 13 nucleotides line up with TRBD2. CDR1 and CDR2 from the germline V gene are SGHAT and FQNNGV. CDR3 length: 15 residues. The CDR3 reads CVSRGLAGPRVEQFF. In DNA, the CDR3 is TGTGTCAGCAGGGGACTAGCGGGGCCTAGGGTTGAGCAGTTCTTC.

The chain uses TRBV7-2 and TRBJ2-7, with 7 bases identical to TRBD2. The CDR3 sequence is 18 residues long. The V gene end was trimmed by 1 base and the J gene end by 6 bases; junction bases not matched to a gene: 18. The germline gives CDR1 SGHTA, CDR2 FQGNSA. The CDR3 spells CASSLETRGIGSHGEQYF. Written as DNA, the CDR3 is TGTGCCAGCAGCTTAGAAACGCGGGGGATTGGTAGCCACGGCGAGCAGTACTTC.

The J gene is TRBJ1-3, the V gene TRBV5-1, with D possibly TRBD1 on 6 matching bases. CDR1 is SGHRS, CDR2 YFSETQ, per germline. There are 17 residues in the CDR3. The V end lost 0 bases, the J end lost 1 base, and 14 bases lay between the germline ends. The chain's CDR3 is CASSLDNRAFSGNTIYF. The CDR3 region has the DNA TGCGCCAGCAGCTTGGATAACAGGGCTTTTTCTGGAAACACCATATATTTT. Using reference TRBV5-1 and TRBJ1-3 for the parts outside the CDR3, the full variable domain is KAGVTQTPRYLIKTRGQQVTLSCSPISGHRSVSWYQQTPGQGLQFLFEYFSETQRNKGNFPGRFSGRQFSNSRSEMNVSTLELGDSALYLCASSLDNRAFSGNTIYFGEGSWLTVV.

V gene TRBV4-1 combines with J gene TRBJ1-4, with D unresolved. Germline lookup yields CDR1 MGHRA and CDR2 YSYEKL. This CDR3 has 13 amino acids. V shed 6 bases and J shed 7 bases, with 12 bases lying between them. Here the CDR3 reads CASRAEVVEKLFF. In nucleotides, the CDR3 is TGCGCCAGCAGAGCAGAAGTAGTTGAAAAACTGTTTTTT.

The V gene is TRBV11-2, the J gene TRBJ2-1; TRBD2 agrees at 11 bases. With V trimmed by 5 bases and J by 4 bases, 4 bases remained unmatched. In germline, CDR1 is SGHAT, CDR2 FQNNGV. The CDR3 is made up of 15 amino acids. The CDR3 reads CASSTGLADYNEQFF. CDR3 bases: TGTGCCAGCAGCACGGGACTAGCGGATTACAATGAGCAGTTCTTC.

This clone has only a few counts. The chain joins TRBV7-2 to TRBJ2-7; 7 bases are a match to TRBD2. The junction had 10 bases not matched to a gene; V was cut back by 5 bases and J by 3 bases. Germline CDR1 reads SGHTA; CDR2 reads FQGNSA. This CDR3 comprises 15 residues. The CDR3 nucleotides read TGTGCCAGCAGCCCGCGACCGACGGGGGGCTACGAGCAGTACTTC. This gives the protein CASSPRPTGGYEQYF.

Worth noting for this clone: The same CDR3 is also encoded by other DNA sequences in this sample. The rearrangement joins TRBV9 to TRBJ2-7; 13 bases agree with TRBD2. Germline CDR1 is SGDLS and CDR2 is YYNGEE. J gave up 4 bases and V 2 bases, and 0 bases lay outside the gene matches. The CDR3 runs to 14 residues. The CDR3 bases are TGTGCCAGCAGCGTGGGACTAGCGGGGTACGAGCAGTACTTC. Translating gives CASSVGLAGYEQYF.

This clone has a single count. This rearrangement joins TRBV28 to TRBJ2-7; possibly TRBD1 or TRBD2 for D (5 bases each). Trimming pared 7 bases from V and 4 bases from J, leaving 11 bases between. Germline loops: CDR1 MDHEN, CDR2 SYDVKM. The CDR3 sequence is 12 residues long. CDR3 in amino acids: CASTGGGYEQYF. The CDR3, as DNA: TGTGCCAGCACCGGTGGGGGATACGAGCAGTACTTC.

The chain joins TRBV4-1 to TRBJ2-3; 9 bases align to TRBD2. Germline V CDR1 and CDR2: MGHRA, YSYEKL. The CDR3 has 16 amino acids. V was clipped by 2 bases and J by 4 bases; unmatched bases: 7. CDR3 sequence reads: CASSQLGGRASDTQYF. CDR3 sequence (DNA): TGCGCCAGCAGCCAATTGGGCGGGAGGGCGTCAGATACGCAGTATTTT.

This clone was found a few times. The CDR3 DNA follows: TGTGCCAGCAGTTTTGCAGGGCCCCCTTCATACACCTTC. It translates to CASSFAGPPSYTF. This sequence joins TRBV28 and TRBJ1-2, with TRBD1 as a possible D gene (5 bases). V was trimmed by 3 bases and J by 11 bases, leaving 16 bases between them. This CDR3 spans 13 amino acids. Germline assignment: CDR1 MDHEN and CDR2 SYDVKM.

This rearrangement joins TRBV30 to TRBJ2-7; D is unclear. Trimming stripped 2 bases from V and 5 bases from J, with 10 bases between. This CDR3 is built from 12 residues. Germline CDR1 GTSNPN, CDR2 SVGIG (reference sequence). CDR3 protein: CAWSSDRHEQYF. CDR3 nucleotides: TGTGCCTGGAGTAGTGATCGGCACGAGCAGTACTTC.

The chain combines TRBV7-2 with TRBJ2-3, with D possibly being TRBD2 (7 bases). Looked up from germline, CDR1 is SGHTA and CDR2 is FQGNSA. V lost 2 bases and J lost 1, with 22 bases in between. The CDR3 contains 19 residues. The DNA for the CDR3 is TGTGCCAGCAGCTTACGGGGGGCGGCCGTTTCGGGGGGCACAGATACGCAGTATTTT. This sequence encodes CASSLRGAAVSGGTDTQYF.

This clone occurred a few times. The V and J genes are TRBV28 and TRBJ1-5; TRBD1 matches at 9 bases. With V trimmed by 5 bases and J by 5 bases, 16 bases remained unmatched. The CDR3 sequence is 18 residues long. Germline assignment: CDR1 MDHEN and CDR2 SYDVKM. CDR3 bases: TGTGCCAGCAGTACACCACAGGGGGCGCGGTCCTCCGATCAGCCCCAGCATTTT. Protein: CASSTPQGARSSDQPQHF.

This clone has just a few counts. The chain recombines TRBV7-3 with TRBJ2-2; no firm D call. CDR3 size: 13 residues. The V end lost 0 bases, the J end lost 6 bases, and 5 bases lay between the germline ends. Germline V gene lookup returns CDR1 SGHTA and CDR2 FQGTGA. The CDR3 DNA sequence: TGTGCCAGCAGCTTAACTCGCGCCGGGGAGCTGTTTTTT. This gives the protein CASSLTRAGELFF.

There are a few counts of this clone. CDR3 sequence: CASSEGRTGNEKLFF. In nucleotides, the CDR3 is TGTGCCAGCAGTGAAGGAAGGACAGGGAATGAAAAACTGTTTTTT. This rearrangement joins TRBV6-1 to TRBJ1-4, with 8 bases identical to TRBD1. Trimming removed 1 base from V and 5 bases from J; junction bases left unmatched: 3. Germline CDR1 MNHNS, CDR2 SASEGT. The CDR3 covers 15 residues.

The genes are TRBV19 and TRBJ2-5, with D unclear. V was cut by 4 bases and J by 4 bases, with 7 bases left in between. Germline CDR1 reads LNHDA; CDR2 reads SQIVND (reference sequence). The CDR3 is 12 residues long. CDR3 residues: CASSRLGETQYF. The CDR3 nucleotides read TGTGCCAGTAGTAGATTAGGAGAGACCCAGTACTTC.

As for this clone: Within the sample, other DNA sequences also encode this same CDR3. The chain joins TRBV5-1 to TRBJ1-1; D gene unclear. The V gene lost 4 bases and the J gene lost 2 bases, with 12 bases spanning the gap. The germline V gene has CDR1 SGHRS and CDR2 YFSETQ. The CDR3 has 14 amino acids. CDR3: CASSLRTGNTEAFF. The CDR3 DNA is TGCGCCAGCAGCCTAAGGACGGGAAACACTGAAGCTTTCTTT.

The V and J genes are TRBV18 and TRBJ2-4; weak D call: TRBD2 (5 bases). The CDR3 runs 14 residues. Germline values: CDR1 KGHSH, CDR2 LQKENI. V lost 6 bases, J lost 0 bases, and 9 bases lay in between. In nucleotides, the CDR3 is TGTGCCAGCTCCAAAGCGGTAGCCAAAAACATTCAGTACTTC. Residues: CASSKAVAKNIQYF.

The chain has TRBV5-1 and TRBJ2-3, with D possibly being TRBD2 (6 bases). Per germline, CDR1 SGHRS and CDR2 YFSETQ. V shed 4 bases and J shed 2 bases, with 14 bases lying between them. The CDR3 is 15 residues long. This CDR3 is CASSPRGTTTDTQYF. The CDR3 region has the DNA TGCGCCAGCAGCCCGCGCGGGACCACCACAGATACGCAGTATTTT.

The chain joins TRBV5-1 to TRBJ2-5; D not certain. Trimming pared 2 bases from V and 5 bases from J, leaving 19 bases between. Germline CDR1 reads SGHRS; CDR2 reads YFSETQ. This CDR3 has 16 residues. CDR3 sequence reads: CASSFVPGSKEETQYF. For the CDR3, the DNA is TGCGCCAGCAGCTTTGTCCCAGGCTCGAAGGAGGAGACCCAGTACTTC. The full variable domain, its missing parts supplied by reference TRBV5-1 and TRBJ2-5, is KAGVTQTPRYLIKTRGQQVTLSCSPISGHRSVSWYQQTPGQGLQFLFEYFSETQRNKGNFPGRFSGRQFSNSRSEMNVSTLELGDSALYLCASSFVPGSKEETQYFGPGTRLLVL.

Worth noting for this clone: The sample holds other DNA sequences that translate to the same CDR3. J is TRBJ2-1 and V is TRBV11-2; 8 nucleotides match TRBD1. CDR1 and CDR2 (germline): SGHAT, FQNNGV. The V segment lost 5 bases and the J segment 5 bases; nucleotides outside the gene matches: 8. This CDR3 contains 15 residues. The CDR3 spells CASSLGAGGNNEQFF. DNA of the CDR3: TGTGCCAGCAGCCTCGGGGCAGGGGGCAACAATGAGCAGTTCTTC.

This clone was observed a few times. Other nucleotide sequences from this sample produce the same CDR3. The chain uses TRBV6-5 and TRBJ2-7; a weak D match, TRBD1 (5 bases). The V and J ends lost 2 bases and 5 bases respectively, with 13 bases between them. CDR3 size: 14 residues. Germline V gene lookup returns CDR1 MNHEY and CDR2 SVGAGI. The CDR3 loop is CASSYGQGYDEQYF. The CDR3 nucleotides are TGTGCCAGCAGTTACGGGCAGGGTTATGACGAGCAGTACTTC.